This is a list of T cell receptor beta chains from one sample in a study of shared clonotypes between healthy human individuals. Only in-frame clones appear in the TCRdb table, and some are missing; sequencing was by immunoSEQ multiplex PCR. Altogether some 1,400,000 clones are present, 96% being singletons, with the ten largest covering over 1%. Specimen: naive CD4+ T cells sorted from blood. All receptors come from a man aged 30 to 39 in good health. Both conserved end residues are part of each CDR3. The order of the fields is CDR3 DNA, CDR3 protein, J gene, clone size, V gene, D gene. A D gene is named only where the DNA matches it firmly. Expanded clones get a size class; other rows say once, few or many, or leave the size out.

CDR3nt: TGTGCCTGGAGGAGAGACAGAAACACAGATACGCAGTATTTT
CDR3aa: CAWRRDRNTDTQYF
j_gene: TRBJ2-3
abundance: -
v_gene: TRBV30
d_gene: -

CDR3nt: TGTGCCAGCAGCTTAGCGGGAGTAAGTGAGCAGTTCTTC
CDR3aa: CASSLAGVSEQFF
j_gene: TRBJ2-1
abundance: -
v_gene: TRBV7-8
d_gene: -

CDR3nt: TGCGCCAGCAGCTTGGTTAGGTCGGCAACCTACGAGCAGTACTTC
CDR3aa: CASSLVRSATYEQYF
j_gene: TRBJ2-7
abundance: -
v_gene: TRBV5-1
d_gene: -

CDR3nt: TGTGCCATCAGGACAGCTAACTATGGCTACACCTTC
CDR3aa: CAIRTANYGYTF
j_gene: TRBJ1-2
abundance: -
v_gene: TRBV10-3
d_gene: -

CDR3nt: TGTGCCAGCTCACCTCGGTTGACAGGGGGCAATGAGCAGTTCTTC
CDR3aa: CASSPRLTGGNEQFF
j_gene: TRBJ2-1
abundance: -
v_gene: TRBV18
d_gene: TRBD1

CDR3nt: TGTGCCAGCAGCTTATACAGGGGGAATCAGCCCCAGCATTTT
CDR3aa: CASSLYRGNQPQHF
j_gene: TRBJ1-5
abundance: -
v_gene: TRBV7-8
d_gene: TRBD1

CDR3nt: TGTGCCAGCAGCTTAAGGCCAAAAACCGATACGCAGTATTTT
CDR3aa: CASSLRPKTDTQYF
j_gene: TRBJ2-3
abundance: -
v_gene: TRBV7-2
d_gene: -

CDR3nt: TGTGCCAGCAGCTCGGAGACAGGGGTAATCTACGAGCAGTACTTC
CDR3aa: CASSSETGVIYEQYF
j_gene: TRBJ2-7
abundance: -
v_gene: TRBV7-2
d_gene: TRBD1

CDR3nt: TGTGCCAGCAGTGAGTCACAGGGGCAGTTCTTC
CDR3aa: CASSESQGQFF
j_gene: TRBJ2-1
abundance: -
v_gene: TRBV25-1
d_gene: -

CDR3nt: TGTGCCAGCAGTGGCAGGGCCGCCTATGGCTACACCTTC
CDR3aa: CASSGRAAYGYTF
j_gene: TRBJ1-2
abundance: -
v_gene: TRBV6-1
d_gene: -

CDR3nt: TGTGCCAGCAAGGGGGCCTATGAGCAGTTCTTC
CDR3aa: CASKGAYEQFF
j_gene: TRBJ2-1
abundance: -
v_gene: TRBV2
d_gene: TRBD1

CDR3nt: TGTGCCAGCAGCTCCCCCGCAGGATCCTACAATGAGCAGTTCTTC
CDR3aa: CASSSPAGSYNEQFF
j_gene: TRBJ2-1
abundance: -
v_gene: TRBV7-2
d_gene: -

CDR3nt: TGCGCCAGCAGCGTCCAGGTCTCGAACGAGCAGTACTTC
CDR3aa: CASSVQVSNEQYF
j_gene: TRBJ2-7
abundance: -
v_gene: TRBV5-1
d_gene: -

CDR3nt: TGTGCCAGCAGCAACTGGAATGGAAAGACCTATGGCTACACCTTC
CDR3aa: CASSNWNGKTYGYTF
j_gene: TRBJ1-2
abundance: -
v_gene: TRBV7-9
d_gene: -

CDR3nt: TGCGCCAGCAGCCCAGGACTAGTATCCGGGGAGCTGTTTTTT
CDR3aa: CASSPGLVSGELFF
j_gene: TRBJ2-2
abundance: once
v_gene: TRBV5-1
d_gene: TRBD2

CDR3nt: TGTGCCAGCAGCTTCGGACAGAACACTGAAGCTTTCTTT
CDR3aa: CASSFGQNTEAFF
j_gene: TRBJ1-1
abundance: -
v_gene: TRBV5-8
d_gene: -

CDR3nt: TGTGCCAGCAGTTCGACAGGAAGCAATCAGCCCCAGCATTTT
CDR3aa: CASSSTGSNQPQHF
j_gene: TRBJ1-5
abundance: -
v_gene: TRBV28
d_gene: -

CDR3nt: TGTGCCAGCAGGACGGATTCGGAGGAGCAGTACTTC
CDR3aa: CASRTDSEEQYF
j_gene: TRBJ2-7
abundance: -
v_gene: TRBV2
d_gene: -

CDR3nt: TGTGCCAGCAGCTCTAGGATTAAATGGGGCGTGAACACTGAAGCTTTCTTT
CDR3aa: CASSSRIKWGVNTEAFF
j_gene: TRBJ1-1
abundance: -
v_gene: TRBV11-1
d_gene: -

CDR3nt: TGTGCCAGTAGTCCATTACCTGCAGGGCAGACCACCTACGAGCAGTACTTC
CDR3aa: CASSPLPAGQTTYEQYF
j_gene: TRBJ2-7
abundance: -
v_gene: TRBV19
d_gene: -

CDR3nt: TGTGCCAGCAGCTTAGATCTTAGCGGGACGTCCTACGAGCAGTACTTC
CDR3aa: CASSLDLSGTSYEQYF
j_gene: TRBJ2-7
abundance: -
v_gene: TRBV7-2
d_gene: TRBD2

CDR3nt: TGTGCCAGCAGCTTTAACAGGGGGCTAGAGACCCAGTACTTC
CDR3aa: CASSFNRGLETQYF
j_gene: TRBJ2-5
abundance: -
v_gene: TRBV5-6
d_gene: TRBD1

CDR3nt: TGTGCCAGCAGTTCGACTAGCGGGAGTGGAGCCGAGCAGTACTTC
CDR3aa: CASSSTSGSGAEQYF
j_gene: TRBJ2-7
abundance: -
v_gene: TRBV6-6
d_gene: TRBD2

CDR3nt: TGTGCCAGCAGCGGGGCCGGGAGTGAGACAGATACGCAGTATTTT
CDR3aa: CASSGAGSETDTQYF
j_gene: TRBJ2-3
abundance: -
v_gene: TRBV5-4
d_gene: -

CDR3nt: TGTGCCATCAGTGAACGGGAGAATCCCCCCAAAGAGACCCAGTACTTC
CDR3aa: CAISERENPPKETQYF
j_gene: TRBJ2-5
abundance: -
v_gene: TRBV10-3
d_gene: -

CDR3nt: TGTGCCAGCAGCTTAGCGAGGGGGGGCGGTCTTTACGAGCAGTACTTC
CDR3aa: CASSLARGGGLYEQYF
j_gene: TRBJ2-7
abundance: -
v_gene: TRBV7-2
d_gene: -

CDR3nt: TGTGCCAGCGGGCCTGAGCAGTTCTTC
CDR3aa: CASGPEQFF
j_gene: TRBJ2-1
abundance: -
v_gene: TRBV2
d_gene: -

CDR3nt: TGCGCCAGCAGTTTGACCCTCGAATCCGATGAGCAGTTCTTC
CDR3aa: CASSLTLESDEQFF
j_gene: TRBJ2-1
abundance: -
v_gene: TRBV5-1
d_gene: -

CDR3nt: TGTGCCAGCAGTGGTACCCGGGACGTAGGAAACACCATATATTTT
CDR3aa: CASSGTRDVGNTIYF
j_gene: TRBJ1-3
abundance: -
v_gene: TRBV6-1
d_gene: -

CDR3nt: TGTGCCAGCAGTTTAAGGGACAGGGCCACCAGGGAGACCCAGTACTTC
CDR3aa: CASSLRDRATRETQYF
j_gene: TRBJ2-5
abundance: -
v_gene: TRBV28
d_gene: TRBD1

CDR3nt: TGTGCCAGCAGCTTAGGAGCCCTTCCCCCTCACGAGCAGTACTTC
CDR3aa: CASSLGALPPHEQYF
j_gene: TRBJ2-7
abundance: -
v_gene: TRBV7-9
d_gene: -

CDR3nt: TGTGCCAGCAGTGCCCGAGCCAGCACAGATACGCAGTATTTT
CDR3aa: CASSARASTDTQYF
j_gene: TRBJ2-3
abundance: -
v_gene: TRBV2
d_gene: -

CDR3nt: TGCAGCGTTGAAAGGCGGGAGGGGACCTACGAGCAGTACTTC
CDR3aa: CSVERREGTYEQYF
j_gene: TRBJ2-7
abundance: -
v_gene: TRBV29-1
d_gene: TRBD2

CDR3nt: TGTGCCAGCAGCGTAGATGCGGACAGTTCCTACGAGCAGTACTTC
CDR3aa: CASSVDADSSYEQYF
j_gene: TRBJ2-7
abundance: -
v_gene: TRBV9
d_gene: -

CDR3nt: TGTGCCTGGAGTTTTGGACCCCCCGGGGGCAATCAGCCCCAGCATTTT
CDR3aa: CAWSFGPPGGNQPQHF
j_gene: TRBJ1-5
abundance: -
v_gene: TRBV30
d_gene: -

CDR3nt: TGCGCCAGCAGCTACCGAGGGAGGAACACTGAAGCTTTCTTT
CDR3aa: CASSYRGRNTEAFF
j_gene: TRBJ1-1
abundance: -
v_gene: TRBV5-1
d_gene: -

CDR3nt: TGTGCCAGCAGTTTGGCGGGAGGGCCCTCCTTCTACAATGAGCAGTTCTTC
CDR3aa: CASSLAGGPSFYNEQFF
j_gene: TRBJ2-1
abundance: once
v_gene: TRBV27
d_gene: TRBD2

CDR3nt: TGTGCCAGCAGCTTGACGGGAGCCAGCTACGAGCAGTACTTC
CDR3aa: CASSLTGASYEQYF
j_gene: TRBJ2-7
abundance: once
v_gene: TRBV11-2
d_gene: -

CDR3nt: TGTGCCAGCCAAACGTCCGGTTTGGCCTACGAGCAGTACTTC
CDR3aa: CASQTSGLAYEQYF
j_gene: TRBJ2-7
abundance: -
v_gene: TRBV27
d_gene: -

CDR3nt: TGTGCCAGCAGCGGCGGACAAGAGACCCAGTACTTC
CDR3aa: CASSGGQETQYF
j_gene: TRBJ2-5
abundance: -
v_gene: TRBV2
d_gene: -

CDR3nt: TGTGCCAGCAGTTCCACGGGACAGGGTTATGAAAAACTGTTTTTT
CDR3aa: CASSSTGQGYEKLFF
j_gene: TRBJ1-4
abundance: -
v_gene: TRBV28
d_gene: TRBD1

CDR3nt: TGCGCCAGCAGCTTGGTCAATAGCAAGACAGATACGCAGTATTTT
CDR3aa: CASSLVNSKTDTQYF
j_gene: TRBJ2-3
abundance: -
v_gene: TRBV5-1
d_gene: -

CDR3nt: TGTGCCAGCAGCCCCGGGAGCACAGATACGCAGTATTTT
CDR3aa: CASSPGSTDTQYF
j_gene: TRBJ2-3
abundance: -
v_gene: TRBV5-6
d_gene: -

CDR3nt: TGTGCCAGCAGGCGGACAGGGGCACAGACCCAGTACTTC
CDR3aa: CASRRTGAQTQYF
j_gene: TRBJ2-5
abundance: -
v_gene: TRBV5-8
d_gene: TRBD1

CDR3nt: TGTGCCAGCAGTGCCCGGCCCGGGGCAGAAGTGGAGACCCAGTACTTC
CDR3aa: CASSARPGAEVETQYF
j_gene: TRBJ2-5
abundance: -
v_gene: TRBV2
d_gene: -

CDR3nt: TGCAGCGTTGAAGAGAGGCAGGGGTCTGTTCAGTACTTC
CDR3aa: CSVEERQGSVQYF
j_gene: TRBJ2-4
abundance: once
v_gene: TRBV29-1
d_gene: -

CDR3nt: TGTGCCAGTAGTGCTAGCAGATCGCAGCCACGTTCACATTTCACGCAGTATTTT
CDR3aa: CASSASRSQPRSHFTQYF
j_gene: TRBJ2-3
abundance: once
v_gene: TRBV19
d_gene: -

CDR3nt: TGTGCCAGCTCACCGACAGATTCTGACACAGATACGCAGTATTTT
CDR3aa: CASSPTDSDTDTQYF
j_gene: TRBJ2-3
abundance: -
v_gene: TRBV18
d_gene: -

CDR3nt: TGTGCCAGCAGTCTCCCCTCGGGACTAGCGGGAGTCATCGGGGAGCTGTTTTTT
CDR3aa: CASSLPSGLAGVIGELFF
j_gene: TRBJ2-2
abundance: -
v_gene: TRBV27
d_gene: TRBD2

CDR3nt: TGCGCCAGCAGCTGGACAGGGGAGAACACCGGGGAGCTGTTTTTT
CDR3aa: CASSWTGENTGELFF
j_gene: TRBJ2-2
abundance: -
v_gene: TRBV5-1
d_gene: TRBD1

CDR3nt: TGCGCCAGCAGCTCACGGACGTTGACTATCTCCGGGGAGCTGTTTTTT
CDR3aa: CASSSRTLTISGELFF
j_gene: TRBJ2-2
abundance: -
v_gene: TRBV5-1
d_gene: -

CDR3nt: TGTGCCAGCGGGGAAGACAGCCCCTCGGGAGCTTTCTTT
CDR3aa: CASGEDSPSGAFF
j_gene: TRBJ1-1
abundance: -
v_gene: TRBV2
d_gene: -

CDR3nt: TGTGCCAGCAGCCCCCAGACAGGTACCTACAATGAGCAGTTCTTC
CDR3aa: CASSPQTGTYNEQFF
j_gene: TRBJ2-1
abundance: -
v_gene: TRBV7-9
d_gene: -

CDR3nt: TGTGCCAGCAGCCCCCGTCCTGCGACTGAAGCTTTCTTT
CDR3aa: CASSPRPATEAFF
j_gene: TRBJ1-1
abundance: -
v_gene: TRBV9
d_gene: -